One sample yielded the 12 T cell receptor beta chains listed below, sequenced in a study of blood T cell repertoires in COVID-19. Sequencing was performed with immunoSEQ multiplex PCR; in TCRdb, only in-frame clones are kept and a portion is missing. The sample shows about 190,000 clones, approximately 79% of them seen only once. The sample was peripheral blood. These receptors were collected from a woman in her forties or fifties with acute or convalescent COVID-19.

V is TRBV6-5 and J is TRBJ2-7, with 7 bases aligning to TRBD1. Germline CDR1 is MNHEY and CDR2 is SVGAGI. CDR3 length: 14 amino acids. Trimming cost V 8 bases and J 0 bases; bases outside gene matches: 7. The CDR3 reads CASDRAGSSYEQYF. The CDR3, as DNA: TGTGCCAGCGACAGGGCTGGGAGCTCCTACGAGCAGTACTTC.

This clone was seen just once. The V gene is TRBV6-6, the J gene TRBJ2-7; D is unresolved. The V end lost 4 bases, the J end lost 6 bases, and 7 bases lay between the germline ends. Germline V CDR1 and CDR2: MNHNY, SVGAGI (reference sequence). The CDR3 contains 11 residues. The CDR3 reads CASSLTGEQYF. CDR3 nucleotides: TGTGCCAGCAGTTTAACGGGCGAGCAGTACTTC.

CDR3 nucleotides: TGCAGCGTTGAGAGAGCGGGGTACACTGAAGCTTTCTTT. The encoded protein is CSVERAGYTEAFF. The chain combines TRBV29-1 with TRBJ1-1; D ambiguous. V lost 3 bases to trimming and J lost 3 bases, with 11 bases between them. CDR1 is SQVTM and CDR2 is ANQGSEA in the germline V gene. This CDR3 contains 13 residues.

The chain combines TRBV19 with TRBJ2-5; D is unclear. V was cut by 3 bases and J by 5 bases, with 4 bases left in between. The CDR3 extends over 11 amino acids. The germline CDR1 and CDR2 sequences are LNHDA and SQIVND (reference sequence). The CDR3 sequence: CASSMRETQYF. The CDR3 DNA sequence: TGTGCCAGTAGTATGCGGGAGACCCAGTACTTC.

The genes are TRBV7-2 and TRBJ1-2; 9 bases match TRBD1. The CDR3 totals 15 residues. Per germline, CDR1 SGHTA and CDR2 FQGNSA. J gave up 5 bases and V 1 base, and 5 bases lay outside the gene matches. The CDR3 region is CASSLVRQGVYGYTF. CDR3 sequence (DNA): TGTGCCAGCAGCTTAGTTCGACAGGGGGTTTATGGCTACACCTTC.

The CDR3 DNA is TGTGCCAGTAGTATCTTGGGGGCTGGTTCACCCCTCCACTTT. Its protein is CASSILGAGSPLHF. The chain couples TRBV19 to TRBJ1-6; D is perhaps TRBD1 (6 bases). Trimming stripped 3 bases from V and 9 bases from J, with 12 bases between. Per germline, CDR1 LNHDA and CDR2 SQIVND (reference sequence). CDR3 length: 14 residues.

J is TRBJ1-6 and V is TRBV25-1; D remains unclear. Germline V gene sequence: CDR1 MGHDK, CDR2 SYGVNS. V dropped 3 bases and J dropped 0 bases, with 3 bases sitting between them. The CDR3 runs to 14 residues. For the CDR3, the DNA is TGTGCCAGCAGTGACAGCTCCTATAATTCACCCCTCCACTTT. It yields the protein CASSDSSYNSPLHF.

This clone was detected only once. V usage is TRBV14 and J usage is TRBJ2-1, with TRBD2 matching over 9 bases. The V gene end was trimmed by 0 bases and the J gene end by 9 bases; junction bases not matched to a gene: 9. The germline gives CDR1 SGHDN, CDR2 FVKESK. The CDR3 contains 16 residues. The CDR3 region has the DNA TGTGCCAGCAGCCAAGATGGGCTAGCGGGGTATGGTGAGCAGTTCTTC. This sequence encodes CASSQDGLAGYGEQFF.

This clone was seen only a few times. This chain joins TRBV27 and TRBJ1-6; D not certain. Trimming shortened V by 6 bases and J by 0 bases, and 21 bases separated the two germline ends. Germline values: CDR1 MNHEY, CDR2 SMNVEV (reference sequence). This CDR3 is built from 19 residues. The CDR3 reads CASSLRQPNLSSYNSPLHF. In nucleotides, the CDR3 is TGTGCCAGCAGCTTGCGGCAGCCGAACCTGAGCTCCTATAATTCACCCCTCCACTTT.

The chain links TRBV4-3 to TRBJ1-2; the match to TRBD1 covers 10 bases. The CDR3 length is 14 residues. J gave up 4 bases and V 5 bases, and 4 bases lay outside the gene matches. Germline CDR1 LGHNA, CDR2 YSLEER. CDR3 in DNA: TGCGCCAGCAGCAGGGACAGGGGAGCCTATGGCTACACCTTC. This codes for CASSRDRGAYGYTF.

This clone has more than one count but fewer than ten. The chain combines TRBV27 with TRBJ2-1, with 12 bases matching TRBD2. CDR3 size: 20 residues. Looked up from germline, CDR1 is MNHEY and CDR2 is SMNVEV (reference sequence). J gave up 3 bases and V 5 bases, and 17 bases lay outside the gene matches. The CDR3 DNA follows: TGTGCCAGCAGTCCCTCTCCGGGACTAGCGGGCAGCATAAACTACAATGAGCAGTTCTTC. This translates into CASSPSPGLAGSINYNEQFF.

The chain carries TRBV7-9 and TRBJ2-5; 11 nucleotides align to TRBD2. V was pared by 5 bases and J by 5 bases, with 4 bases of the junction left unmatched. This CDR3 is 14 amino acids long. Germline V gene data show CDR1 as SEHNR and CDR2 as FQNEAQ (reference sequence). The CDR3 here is CASSRGLAEETQYF. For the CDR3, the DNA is TGTGCCAGCAGCCGGGGACTAGCGGAGGAGACCCAGTACTTC.